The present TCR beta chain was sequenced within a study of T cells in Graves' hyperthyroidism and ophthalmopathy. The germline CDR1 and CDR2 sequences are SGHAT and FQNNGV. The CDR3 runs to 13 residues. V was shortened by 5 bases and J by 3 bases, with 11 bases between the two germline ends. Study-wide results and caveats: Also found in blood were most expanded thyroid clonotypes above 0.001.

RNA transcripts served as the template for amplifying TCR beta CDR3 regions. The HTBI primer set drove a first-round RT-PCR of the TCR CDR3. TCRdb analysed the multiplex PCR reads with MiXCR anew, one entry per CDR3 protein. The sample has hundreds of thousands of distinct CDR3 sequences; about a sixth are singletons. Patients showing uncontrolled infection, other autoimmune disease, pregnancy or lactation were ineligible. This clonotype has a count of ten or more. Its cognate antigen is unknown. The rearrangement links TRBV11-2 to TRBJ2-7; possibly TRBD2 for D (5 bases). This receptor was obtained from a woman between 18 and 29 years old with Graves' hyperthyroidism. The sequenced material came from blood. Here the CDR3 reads CASSPIRDYEQYF. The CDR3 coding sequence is TGTGCCAGCAGCCCCATTCGGGACTACGAGCAGTACTTC.